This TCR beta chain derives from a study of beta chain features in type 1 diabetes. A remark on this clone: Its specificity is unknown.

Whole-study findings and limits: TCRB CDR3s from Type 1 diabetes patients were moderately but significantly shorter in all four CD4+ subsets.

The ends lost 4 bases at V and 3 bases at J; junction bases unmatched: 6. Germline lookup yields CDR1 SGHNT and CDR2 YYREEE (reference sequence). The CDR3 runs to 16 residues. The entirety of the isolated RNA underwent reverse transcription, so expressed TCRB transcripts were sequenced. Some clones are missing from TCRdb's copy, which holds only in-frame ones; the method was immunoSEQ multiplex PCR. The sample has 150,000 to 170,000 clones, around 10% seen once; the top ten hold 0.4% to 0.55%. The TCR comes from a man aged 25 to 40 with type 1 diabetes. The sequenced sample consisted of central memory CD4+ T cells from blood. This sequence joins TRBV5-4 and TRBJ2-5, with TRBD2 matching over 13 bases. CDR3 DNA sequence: TGTGCCAGCAGCACCGGGACTAGCGGGACCGAAGAGACCCAGTACTTC. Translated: CASSTGTSGTEETQYF.